The 5 T cell receptor beta chains presented below share a single source sample, sequenced in a study of shared clonotypes between healthy human individuals (dated by TCRdb to 2020 to 2022). Library construction relied on the immunoSEQ multiplex PCR assay. What TCRdb holds here is the immuneACCESS table cut down to in-frame rearrangements. Part of the clones is not present; checked against another copy, under half of the missing clones reflect an unresolved V gene, and the others are unexplained. Counted in this sample were 400,000 to 600,000 clones; 90% to 96% of them appeared once. The leading ten clones occupy 0.05% to 0.07% of the sample. Sequencing was performed on naive CD4+ T cells sorted from blood. Interpreted using the paper, the cell subset or site label stands for: CD45RA+ positively selected. The source is a woman aged 25 to 45 in good health.

Notes on this clone: Within the sample, other DNA sequences also encode this same CDR3. The chain uses TRBV28 and TRBJ2-5; D is uncertain. The DNA end is more similar to TRBJ2-7, so the J call may be wrong. This CDR3 comprises 12 residues. The germline CDR1 and CDR2 sequences are MDHEN and SYDVKM. The DNA of the CDR3 is TGTGCCAGCAGTTTAAGGTCCTACGAGCAGTACTTC. Its translation: CASSLRSYEQYF.

The gene calls are TRBV11-2 and TRBJ1-4; D ambiguous. CDR1 is SGHAT, CDR2 FQNNGV, per germline. V lost 6 bases and J 2 bases, leaving 7 bases between the germline ends. The CDR3 is 13 residues long. The CDR3 DNA reads as TGTGCCAGCAGATACCGCACTAATGAAAAACTGTTTTTT. This encodes CASRYRTNEKLFF.

This clone was counted once. This chain connects TRBV19 to TRBJ2-1, with 10 nucleotides matching TRBD2. Trimming cost V 5 bases and J 5 bases; bases outside gene matches: 12. The CDR3 sequence is 17 residues long. Germline CDR1 is LNHDA and CDR2 is SQIVND (reference sequence). The CDR3 is CASSGDPGTSVHNEQFF. As DNA, the CDR3 is TGTGCCAGTAGTGGGGACCCCGGGACTAGCGTACACAATGAGCAGTTCTTC.

V is TRBV7-8 and J is TRBJ2-5, with 11 bases matching TRBD2. Germline CDR1 is SGHVS and CDR2 is FQNEAQ. This CDR3 region has 18 residues. V shed 5 bases and J 5 bases; nucleotides not matched to a gene: 16. CDR3 amino acids: CASSASWASGRSWETQYF. The CDR3 nucleotides are TGTGCCAGCAGCGCCTCCTGGGCTAGCGGGAGGAGTTGGGAGACCCAGTACTTC.

The chain carries TRBV7-2 and TRBJ2-2, with 7 bases fitting TRBD1. CDR3 length equals 16 residues. Germline CDR1 SGHTA, CDR2 FQGNSA. The J segment lost 2 bases and the V segment lost 2 bases, leaving 5 bases of the junction unmatched. As DNA, the CDR3 is TGTGCCAGCAGCTTATTGCCAGGGGGAAACACCGGGGAGCTGTTTTTT. Residues: CASSLLPGGNTGELFF. The variable domain in full, completed from reference TRBV7-2 and TRBJ2-2, reads GAGVSQSPSNKVTEKGKDVELRCDPISGHTALYWYRQSLGQGLEFLIYFQGNSAPDKSGLPSDRFSAERTGGSVSTLTIQRTQQEDSAVYLCASSLLPGGNTGELFFGEGSRLTVL.